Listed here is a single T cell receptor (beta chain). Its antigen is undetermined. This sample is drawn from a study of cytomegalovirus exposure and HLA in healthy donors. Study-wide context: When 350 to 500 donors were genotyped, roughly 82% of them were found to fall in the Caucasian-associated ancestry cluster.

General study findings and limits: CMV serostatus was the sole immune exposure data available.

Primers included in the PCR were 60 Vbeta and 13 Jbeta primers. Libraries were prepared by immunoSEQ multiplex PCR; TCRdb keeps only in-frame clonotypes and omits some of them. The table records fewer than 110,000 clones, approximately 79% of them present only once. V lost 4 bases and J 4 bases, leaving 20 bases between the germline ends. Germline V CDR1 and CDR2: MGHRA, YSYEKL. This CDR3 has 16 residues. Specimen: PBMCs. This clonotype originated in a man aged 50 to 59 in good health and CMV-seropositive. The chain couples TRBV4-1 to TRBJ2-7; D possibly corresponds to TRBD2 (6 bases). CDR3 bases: TGCGCCAGCAGCCCCCCTCTGACTAGGTTGGGGTACGAGCAGTACTTC. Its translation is CASSPPLTRLGYEQYF.